These 9 T cell receptor beta chains came from one sample sequenced in a study of molecular identifiers for immune sequencing clone quantification. TCRdb analysed the PCR reads with MiXCR anew, one entry per CDR3 protein. The sample lists approximately 63,000 distinct CDR3 sequences, around 20% occurring once. The sample consisted of naive CD8+ T cells from blood, with Jurkat cell RNA spiked in. Subset of the sample: FACS-sorted CD8+CD4-CCR7+CD45RA+ naive T cells. These receptors were obtained from a human donor in good health. Some libraries in this study had Jurkat cell RNA spiked in.

This clonotype was counted at least ten times. This chain joins TRBV27 and TRBJ2-7; 10 bases map to TRBD1. Looked up from germline, CDR1 is MNHEY and CDR2 is SMNVEV (reference sequence). This CDR3 spans 11 amino acids. Unmatched junction bases numbered 9, after V lost 9 bases and J lost 13 bases. The CDR3 DNA sequence: TGTGCCAGGAGGGACAGGGGATCGTTTTACTTC. This gives the protein CARRDRGSFYF.

This clonotype was observed a few times. The V and J genes are TRBV15 and TRBJ2-1, with D possibly TRBD1 on 5 matching bases. The germline gives CDR1 LNHNV, CDR2 YYDKDF (reference sequence). There are 18 residues in the CDR3. V was cut by 0 bases and J by 8 bases, with 23 bases left in between. The CDR3 sequence: CATSRDFEGVGGIDEQFF. The CDR3 DNA sequence: TGTGCCACCAGCAGAGATTTCGAAGGGGTAGGTGGTATCGATGAGCAGTTCTTC.

This clonotype was picked up many times. The chain joins TRBV5-1 to TRBJ2-1; 14 bases fit TRBD2. Trimming cost V 4 bases and J 5 bases; bases outside gene matches: 5. The germline CDR1 and CDR2 sequences are SGHRS and YFSETQ. The CDR3 has 16 amino acids. CDR3 nucleotide sequence: TGCGCCAGCAGCCCAGGACTAGCGGGAGGAGACAATGAGCAGTTCTTC. Protein sequence: CASSPGLAGGDNEQFF.

This clonotype was seen a single time. Sequence at one end of the junction differs from germline and may be a read error. The chain combines TRBV5-1 with TRBJ2-2, with 8 bases matching TRBD1. The CDR3 consists of 16 residues. Germline V lookup: CDR1 SGHRS, CDR2 YFSETQ. The CDR3 region has the DNA TGCGCCAGCGGCTTGTGGACAGGGACGCTCACCGGGGAGCTGTTTTTT. Its translation is CASGLWTGTLTGELFF.

As concerns this clonotype: A single base separates this from a much larger clone, so it may be a read error. The chain employs TRBV25-1 and TRBJ2-1; D is uncertain. Trimming cost V 5 bases and J 9 bases, with 8 bases left between them. The CDR3 has 11 residues. Germline values: CDR1 MGHDK, CDR2 SYGVNS. The CDR3 region is CASSPGSEQFF. The CDR3 DNA reads TGTGCCAGCAGTCCAGGCAGTGAGCAGTTCTTC.

This clonotype was detected ten times or more. One end of the junction fails to match germline, which may point to a read error. V and J are TRBV7-9 and TRBJ2-5; no clear D gene. The CDR3 sequence is 12 residues long. Germline V gene sequence: CDR1 SEHNR, CDR2 FQNEAQ (reference sequence). The CDR3 is CASSLIQKTQYF. The CDR3 bases are TGTGCCAGCAGCTTAATCCAAAAGACCCAGTACTTC.

This clonotype was found many times. The chain combines TRBV6-6 with TRBJ1-5; D unclear. CDR1 is MNHNY and CDR2 is SVGAGI in the germline V gene (reference sequence). The V end lost 2 bases, the J end lost 1 base, and 12 bases lay between the germline ends. CDR3 length: 16 residues. DNA of the CDR3: TGTGCCAGCAGTTACGATGTGGAGATGAGCAATCAGCCCCAGCATTTT. Its translation is CASSYDVEMSNQPQHF.

The J gene is TRBJ2-1, the V gene TRBV28, with D unresolved. Germline lookup yields CDR1 MDHEN and CDR2 SYDVKM. CDR3 length: 10 residues. Trimming pared 6 bases from V and 7 bases from J, leaving 4 bases between. CDR3 in amino acids: CASSVNEQFF. The CDR3 coding sequence is TGTGCCAGCAGCGTGAATGAGCAGTTCTTC.

This clonotype was counted at least ten times. The chain has TRBV29-1 and TRBJ1-1; the D gene is possibly TRBD1 (5 bases). Trimming pared 7 bases from V and 3 bases from J, leaving 15 bases between. This CDR3 spans 13 amino acids. CDR1 and CDR2 (germline): SQVTM, ANQGSEA. CDR3 amino acids: CSATDLGDTEAFF. CDR3 nucleotides: TGCAGCGCCACGGACCTAGGGGACACTGAAGCTTTCTTT.